This TCR beta chain was sequenced during a study of OX40 agonist ivuxolimab in advanced cancers. Study-wide background: Administration of intravenous ivuxolimab to patients occurred every 2 weeks at 0.01 to 10 mg/kg. Under the entry rules, prior anti-PD-1, anti-PD-L1 or anti-CTLA-4 therapy was allowed, and roughly 43% had some.

Excluded were patients having autoimmune disease history or systemic immunosuppression. Method: immunoSEQ multiplex PCR; TCRdb's copy keeps in-frame clones and lacks some. The data hold 70,000 to 75,000 clones, with about 85% observed a single time. This CDR3 comprises 15 residues. Looked up from germline, CDR1 is LGHNA and CDR2 is YSLEER. With 0 bases removed from V and 1 base from J, the gap between germline ends came to 10 bases. The input for sequencing was CD4+ or CD8+ T cells sorted from blood, taken in a trial of the OX40 agonist ivuxolimab. V usage is TRBV4-3 and J usage is TRBJ2-7, with D uncertain. The TCR originated in an adult with an advanced solid tumor such as melanoma, head and neck, liver or kidney cancer. The CDR3 DNA follows: TGCGCCAGCAGCCAAGATTCGCGCAGTTCCTACGAGCAGTACTTC. This codes for CASSQDSRSSYEQYF.